This T cell receptor (beta chain) was profiled in a study of blood T cell repertoires in COVID-19. Study details: Sites across the United States, Italy and Spain contributed samples from acute and convalescent COVID-19. Sources were T cells, B-cell-depleted T cells, or PBMCs; the material itself was cDNA or gDNA.

Trimming pared 5 bases from V and 3 bases from J, leaving 11 bases between. Germline CDR1 reads SGHTA; CDR2 reads FQGNSA. The CDR3 is 13 residues long. Study processing details: The assay estimated nucleated cells by amplifying reference gene primers. Sequencing used immunoSEQ multiplex PCR; TCRdb keeps in-frame clones, though not all of them. V and J calls and clone size come straight from that table; D and trimming were deduced from the DNA. Of 100,000 or so clones listed, roughly 76% were seen once; the top ten hold roughly 10%. Sequenced sample: peripheral blood. V usage is TRBV7-2 and J usage is TRBJ2-7; no reliable D call. This receptor was identified in a human donor in a cohort sampled during active COVID-19. The CDR3 region has the DNA TGTGCCAGCAGCCACCGACTCGGCTACGAGCAGTACTTC. Its translation is CASSHRLGYEQYF.